This T cell receptor (beta chain) is from a study of shared clonotypes between healthy human individuals. A remark on this clone: No antigen is known for it.

Study-wide results and limits: Blood alone was sampled, and tissue repertoires likely differ.

In germline, CDR1 is MDHEN, CDR2 SYDVKM. The V and J ends lost 6 bases and 0 bases, in that order; junction bases with no gene match: 8. The length of the CDR3 is 15 residues. Source study methods: Junction-only sequences without quality scores came from ImmunoSEQ, so filtering differed. This table comes from immunoSEQ multiplex PCR, and its TCRdb copy is limited to in-frame clones, with some not included. That table is the source of V, J and clone size, and D and trimming were worked out from the DNA. Of 400,000 to 600,000 clones in the sample, roughly 80% were seen once. The sequencing input was PBMCs. This TCR was recovered from a woman aged 40 to 49 in good health. Some clones in this sample may be carry-over from other donors' samples. The genes are TRBV28 and TRBJ2-7; 7 positions match TRBD2. As DNA, the CDR3 is TGTGCCAGCAGCAAACTCGGACTAGACTCCTACGAGCAGTACTTC. Amino acid sequence: CASSKLGLDSYEQYF.